This record concerns one T cell receptor beta chain sequence. No antigen is known for it. Qualities for individual bases were not recorded, and no much larger clone is one base off. Each collaborating institution followed its own protocols to collect whole blood in K2EDTA tubes. Collaborator samples were shipped for TCRbeta analysis as frozen whole blood, isolated PBMCs, or DNA extracted from either sample type. The data are from a study of blood T cell repertoires in COVID-19 (dated by TCRdb to 2020 to 2021). Some background on the complete study: Samples from collaborators originated in the United States, Italy and Spain and spanned both the acute and convalescent phases of COVID-19. The prospective study material was composed of cDNA or gDNA derived from T cells, B-cell-depleted T cells, or PBMCs. Subjects who had been exposed to COVID-19, were actively infected with it, or had recovered from it provided the deeply sampled blood TCRbeta repertoires that made up the dataset. The repertoires were made available in a free public database intended to serve as a resource for research on the immune response to SARS-CoV-2. Samples were obtained from the ongoing ImmuneRACE study (first 160 participants) and from about 1,300 subjects provided by 6 global collaborators. Nearly every sample came with metadata listing a de-identified subject ID, COVID-19 status, age in years and sex. Where available, HLA class I and class II types were obtained from metadata supplied by the sample provider rather than from assay-based typing. Overall study results and their limits: The quantity of clinical and demographic metadata differed by source and by participant and was supplied without curation.

TCRbeta CDR3 regions were amplified from genomic DNA using the immunoSEQ Assay, a bias-controlled multiplex PCR. The study's own analysis went as follows. Within the assay, amplification of reference gene primers was used to estimate how many nucleated cells each sample contained. To quantify the absolute abundance of each unique TCRbeta CDR3 rearrangement, sequence reads were collapsed and filtered. For each sample, productive Simpson clonality was calculated as the square root of Simpson's diversity index across productive rearrangements. TCRdb obtained this table from immuneACCESS and retained in-frame rearrangements with V and J assigned. These tables miss some clones; where compared with another copy, unresolved V genes account for less than half of the shortfall, and the remainder is unexplained. That table supplies the V and J calls and clone size; D and trimming were determined from the DNA. For this sample there are about 75,000 clones; 88% appear just once. The ten largest account for around 20% of the sample.

The CDR3 runs 18 amino acids, cysteine and phenylalanine included. The only DNA kept is the CDR3, 54 bases in frame from the first base. V lost 3 bases and J lost 3 bases, and the count of bases not matched to a germline gene is 13. CDR1 and CDR2 were assigned from the germline V gene as KGHDR and SFDVKD. The rearranged segments are TRBV24-1 and TRBJ2-5; a stretch of 9 junction bases matches TRBD1. The sample comprised peripheral blood. The source is a human donor in a cohort sampled during active COVID-19. In nucleotide form, the sequence is TGTGCCACCAGTGATAATCCGGGACAGGGAGGAGGCAAAGAGACCCAGTACTTC. Translated, it gives CATSDNPGQGGGKETQYF.